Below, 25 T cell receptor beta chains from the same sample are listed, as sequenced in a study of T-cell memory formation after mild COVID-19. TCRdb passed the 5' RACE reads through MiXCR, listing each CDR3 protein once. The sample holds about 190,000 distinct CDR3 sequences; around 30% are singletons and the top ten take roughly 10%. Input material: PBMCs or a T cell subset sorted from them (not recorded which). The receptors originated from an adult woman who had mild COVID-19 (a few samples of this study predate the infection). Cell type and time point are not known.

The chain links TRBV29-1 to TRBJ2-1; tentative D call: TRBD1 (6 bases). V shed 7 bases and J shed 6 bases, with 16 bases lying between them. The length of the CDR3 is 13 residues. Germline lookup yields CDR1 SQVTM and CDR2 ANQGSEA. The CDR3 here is CSALDRFPNEQFF. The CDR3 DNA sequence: TGCAGCGCTCTCGACAGGTTTCCCAATGAGCAGTTCTTC.

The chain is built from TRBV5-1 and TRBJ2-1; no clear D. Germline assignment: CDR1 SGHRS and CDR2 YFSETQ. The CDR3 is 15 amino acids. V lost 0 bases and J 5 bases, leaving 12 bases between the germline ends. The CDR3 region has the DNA TGCGCCAGCAGCTTGGAAAACCTAGGGAACAATGAGCAGTTCTTC. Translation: CASSLENLGNNEQFF.

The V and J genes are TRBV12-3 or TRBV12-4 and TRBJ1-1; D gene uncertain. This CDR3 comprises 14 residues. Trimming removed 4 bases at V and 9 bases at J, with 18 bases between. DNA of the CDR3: TGTGCCAGCAGTTCCTTGACGACGGGAGGCCAAGCTTTCTTT. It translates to CASSSLTTGGQAFF.

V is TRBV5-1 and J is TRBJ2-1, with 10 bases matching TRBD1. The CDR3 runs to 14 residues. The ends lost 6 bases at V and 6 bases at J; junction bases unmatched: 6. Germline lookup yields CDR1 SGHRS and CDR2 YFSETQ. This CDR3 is CASTRQGAGNEQFF. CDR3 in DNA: TGCGCCAGCACCAGACAGGGGGCAGGCAATGAGCAGTTCTTC.

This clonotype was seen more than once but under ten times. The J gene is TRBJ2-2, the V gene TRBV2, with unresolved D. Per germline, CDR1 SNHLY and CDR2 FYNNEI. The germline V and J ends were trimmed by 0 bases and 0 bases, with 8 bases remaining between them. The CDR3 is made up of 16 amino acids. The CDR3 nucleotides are TGTGCCAGCAGTGAAGCCTGGGTTCCGAACACCGGGGAGCTGTTTTTT. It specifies CASSEAWVPNTGELFF.

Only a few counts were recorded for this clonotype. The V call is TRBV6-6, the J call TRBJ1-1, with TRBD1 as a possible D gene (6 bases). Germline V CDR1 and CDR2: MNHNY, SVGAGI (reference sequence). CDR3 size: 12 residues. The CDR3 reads CQTQGPSFEAFF. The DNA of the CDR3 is TGTCAAACCCAGGGGCCCTCTTTTGAAGCTTTCTTT.

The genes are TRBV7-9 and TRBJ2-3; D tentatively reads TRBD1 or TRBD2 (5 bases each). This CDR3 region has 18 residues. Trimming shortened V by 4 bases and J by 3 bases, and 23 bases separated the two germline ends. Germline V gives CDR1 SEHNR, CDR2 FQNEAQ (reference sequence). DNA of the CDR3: TGTGCCAGCAGCTCACAGGTGATACCGGGACGCCGAACAGATACGCAGTATTTT. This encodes CASSSQVIPGRRTDTQYF.

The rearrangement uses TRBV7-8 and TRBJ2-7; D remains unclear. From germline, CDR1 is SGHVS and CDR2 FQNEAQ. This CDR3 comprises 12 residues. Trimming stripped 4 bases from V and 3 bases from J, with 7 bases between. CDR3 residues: CASSYRDYEQYF. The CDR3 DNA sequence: TGTGCCAGCAGCTATAGAGACTACGAGCAGTACTTC.

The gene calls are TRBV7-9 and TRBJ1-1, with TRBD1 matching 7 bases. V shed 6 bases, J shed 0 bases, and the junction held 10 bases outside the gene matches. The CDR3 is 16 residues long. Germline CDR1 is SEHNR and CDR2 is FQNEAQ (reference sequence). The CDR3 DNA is TGTGCCAGCAGTCGTAGACAGGGACGTTTGAACACTGAAGCTTTCTTT. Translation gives CASSRRQGRLNTEAFF.

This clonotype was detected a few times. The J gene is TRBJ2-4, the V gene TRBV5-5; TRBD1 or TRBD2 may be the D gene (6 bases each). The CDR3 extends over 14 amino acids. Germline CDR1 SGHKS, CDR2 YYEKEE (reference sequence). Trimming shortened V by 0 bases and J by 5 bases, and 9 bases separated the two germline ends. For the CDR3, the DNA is TGTGCCAGCAGCTTGGGAGGGGGGCAAAACATTCAGTACTTC. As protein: CASSLGGGQNIQYF.

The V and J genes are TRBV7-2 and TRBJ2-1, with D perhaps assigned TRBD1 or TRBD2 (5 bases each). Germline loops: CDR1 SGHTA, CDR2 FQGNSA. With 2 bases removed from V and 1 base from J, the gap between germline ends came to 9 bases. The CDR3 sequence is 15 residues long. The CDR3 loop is CASSLRGVSYNEQFF. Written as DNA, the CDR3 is TGTGCCAGCAGCTTAAGGGGAGTATCCTACAATGAGCAGTTCTTC.

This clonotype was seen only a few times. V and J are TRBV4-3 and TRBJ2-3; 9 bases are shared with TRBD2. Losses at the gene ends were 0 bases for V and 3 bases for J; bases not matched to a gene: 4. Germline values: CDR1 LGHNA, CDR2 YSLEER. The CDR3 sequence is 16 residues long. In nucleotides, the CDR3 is TGCGCCAGCAGCCAAGATCCGGCGGGAGGGACAGATACGCAGTATTTT. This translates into CASSQDPAGGTDTQYF.

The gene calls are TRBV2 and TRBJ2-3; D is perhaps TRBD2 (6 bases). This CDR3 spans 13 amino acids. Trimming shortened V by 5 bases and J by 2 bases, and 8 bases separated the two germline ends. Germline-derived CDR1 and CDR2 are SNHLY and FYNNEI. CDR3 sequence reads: CASSSGFTDTQYF. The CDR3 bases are TGTGCCAGCAGTAGCGGGTTCACAGATACGCAGTATTTT. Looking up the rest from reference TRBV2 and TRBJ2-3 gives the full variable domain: EPEVTQTPSHQVTQMGQEVILRCVPISNHLYFYWYRQILGQKVEFLVSFYNNEISEKSEIFDDQFSVERPDGSNFTLKIRSTKLEDSAMYFCASSSGFTDTQYFGPGTRLTVL.

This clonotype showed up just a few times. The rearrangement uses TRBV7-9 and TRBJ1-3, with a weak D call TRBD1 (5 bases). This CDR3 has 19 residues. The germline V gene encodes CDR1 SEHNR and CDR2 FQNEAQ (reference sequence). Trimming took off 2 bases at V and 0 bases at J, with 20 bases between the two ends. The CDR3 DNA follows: TGTGCCAGCAGCTTAAGTTTTTATACCGCGGGACCCTCTGGAAACACCATATATTTT. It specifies CASSLSFYTAGPSGNTIYF.

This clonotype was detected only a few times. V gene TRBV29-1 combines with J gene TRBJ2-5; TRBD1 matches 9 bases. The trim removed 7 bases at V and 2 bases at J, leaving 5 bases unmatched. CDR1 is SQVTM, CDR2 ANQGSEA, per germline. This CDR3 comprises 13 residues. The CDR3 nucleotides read TGCAGCGCCGGCGGGACAGGGCAAGAGACCCAGTACTTC. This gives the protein CSAGGTGQETQYF. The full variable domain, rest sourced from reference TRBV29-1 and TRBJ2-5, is SAVISQKPSRDICQRGTSLTIQCQVDSQVTMMFWYRQQPGQSLTLIATANQGSEATYESGFVIDKFPISRPNLTFSTLTVSNMSPEDSSIYLCSAGGTGQETQYFGPGTRLLVL.

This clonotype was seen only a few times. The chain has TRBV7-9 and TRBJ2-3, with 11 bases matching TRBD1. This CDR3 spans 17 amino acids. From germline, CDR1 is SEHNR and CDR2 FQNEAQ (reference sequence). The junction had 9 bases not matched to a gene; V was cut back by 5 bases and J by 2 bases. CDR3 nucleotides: TGTGCCAGCAGCCACCCCGGACAGGGGGCACCCACAGATACGCAGTATTTT. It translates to CASSHPGQGAPTDTQYF. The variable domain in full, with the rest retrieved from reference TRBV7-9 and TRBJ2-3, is DTGVSQNPRHKITKRGQNVTFRCDPISEHNRLYWYRQTLGQGPEFLTYFQNEAQLEKSRLLSDRFSAERPKGSFSTLEIQRTEQGDSAMYLCASSHPGQGAPTDTQYFGPGTRLTVL.

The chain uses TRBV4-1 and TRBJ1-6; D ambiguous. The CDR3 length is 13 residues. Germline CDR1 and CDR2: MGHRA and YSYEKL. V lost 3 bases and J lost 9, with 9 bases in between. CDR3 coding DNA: TGCGCCAGCAGCCAGATCCGGAGTTCACCCCTCCACTTT. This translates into CASSQIRSSPLHF.

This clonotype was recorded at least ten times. For the CDR3, the DNA is TGCGCCAGCAGACGAATGGGGGGCGCGGACACTGAAGCTTTCTTT. It specifies CASRRMGGADTEAFF. The V and J genes are TRBV5-1 and TRBJ1-1; a weak D match, TRBD1 (6 bases). The CDR3 is 15 residues long. Germline V gives CDR1 SGHRS, CDR2 YFSETQ. V lost 5 bases and J lost 3, with 17 bases in between.

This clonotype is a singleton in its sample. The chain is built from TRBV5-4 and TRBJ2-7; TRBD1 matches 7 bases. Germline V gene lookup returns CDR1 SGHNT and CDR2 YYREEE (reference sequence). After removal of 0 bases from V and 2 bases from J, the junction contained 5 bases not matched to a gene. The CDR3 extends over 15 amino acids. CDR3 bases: TGTGCCAGCAGCTTGGCGGACAGGTCTCCCTACGAGCAGTACTTC. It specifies CASSLADRSPYEQYF.

The CDR3 nucleotides read TGTGCCAGTCAGTTCTTTAGCTCTGGAAACACCATATATTTT. Its translation is CASQFFSSGNTIYF. V and J are TRBV5-6 and TRBJ1-3; D ambiguous. Trimming removed 8 bases at V and 0 bases at J, with 12 bases between. Germline V gene data show CDR1 as SGHDT and CDR2 as YYEEEE. The CDR3 extends over 14 amino acids.

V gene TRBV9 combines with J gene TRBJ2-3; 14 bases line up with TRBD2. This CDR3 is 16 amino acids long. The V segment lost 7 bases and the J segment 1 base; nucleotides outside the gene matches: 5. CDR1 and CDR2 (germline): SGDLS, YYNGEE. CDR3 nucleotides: TGTGCCAGCCCGGGACTAGCGGGAGCCTGCACAGATACGCAGTATTTT. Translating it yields CASPGLAGACTDTQYF.

CDR3 in amino acids: CASSGLGLAGTEQFF. CDR3 nucleotides: TGTGCCAGCAGCGGGCTAGGACTAGCGGGAACTGAGCAGTTCTTC. V is TRBV7-6 and J is TRBJ2-1, with 12 bases lining up with TRBD2. After removal of 5 bases from V and 9 bases from J, the junction contained 8 bases not matched to a gene. CDR1 and CDR2 from the germline V gene are SGHVS and FNYEAQ. CDR3 size: 15 residues.

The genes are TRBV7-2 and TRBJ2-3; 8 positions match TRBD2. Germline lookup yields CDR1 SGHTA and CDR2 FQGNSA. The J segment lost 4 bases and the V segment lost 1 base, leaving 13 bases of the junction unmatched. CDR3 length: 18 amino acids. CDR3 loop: CASSLVLAAVGGADTQYF. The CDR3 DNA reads TGTGCCAGCAGCTTAGTACTAGCGGCTGTTGGAGGGGCAGATACGCAGTATTTT.

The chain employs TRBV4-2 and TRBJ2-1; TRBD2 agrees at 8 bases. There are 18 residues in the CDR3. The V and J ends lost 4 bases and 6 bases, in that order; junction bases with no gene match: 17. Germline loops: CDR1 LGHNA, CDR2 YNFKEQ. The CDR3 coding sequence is TGTGCCAGCAGCCCTTTTCTTAGCGGGATAGGCCCCCCCAATGAGCAGTTCTTC. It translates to CASSPFLSGIGPPNEQFF.

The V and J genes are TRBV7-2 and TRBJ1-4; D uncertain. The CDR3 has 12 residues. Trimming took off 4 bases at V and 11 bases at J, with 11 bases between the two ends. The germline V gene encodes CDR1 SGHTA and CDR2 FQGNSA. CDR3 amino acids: CASSSPPAKLFF. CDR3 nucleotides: TGTGCCAGCAGCTCCCCACCGGCTAAACTGTTTTTT.